The source of this TCR beta chain is a study of human T cells and chemical hapten exposure. The table lists this clonotype with a few counts. Each CDR3 protein is one row after TCRdb ran MiXCR on the RACE reads. Counted here are about 360,000 distinct CDR3 sequences, roughly 6.9% occurring once; the ten biggest clones make up 7.5% to 9%. The CDR3 loop spans 15 amino acids. Germline V gene lookup returns CDR1 MNHNY and CDR2 SVGAGI (reference sequence). Trimming removed 8 bases at V and 7 bases at J, with 18 bases between. Described time point: patch test 1, 2 weeks after DPC sensitization. Treatment: therapeutic diphenylcyclopropenone sensitization with weekly scalp DPC.

The chain carries TRBV6-6 and TRBJ1-6; D is ambiguous. Material: whole blood, obtained in connection with sensitization to the hapten diphenylcyclopropenone (DPC). This receptor was taken from a woman in her late teens or twenties with alopecia areata. Some clones in this sample may be carry-over from other donors' samples. The CDR3 DNA reads TGTGCCAGCGCAGGCAGGCCCAATGGGAATTCACCCCTCCACTTT. Encoded protein: CASAGRPNGNSPLHF.